The rows below give T cell receptor beta chains drawn from one sample of a study of T cells in Graves' hyperthyroidism and ophthalmopathy. A single record per CDR3 protein comes from TCRdb applying MiXCR to the multiplex PCR reads. The sample carries 600,000 to 700,000 distinct CDR3 sequences, 45% recorded once. Sequencing was carried out using peripheral blood or thyroid tissue (not recorded which). These receptors were collected from an adult man with Graves' disease, either hyperthyroidism or ophthalmopathy (not recorded which). The CDR3 runs from the conserved cysteine through the conserved F or W. Fields, in order: J gene, V gene, clone size, D gene, CDR3 DNA, CDR3 protein. The D gene is left open where the match is weak. Not every row has a clone size; where given, it reads once, few, many or a size class.

>TRBJ1-5|TRBV7-8|few|NA
TGTGCCAGCGGGGCCAATCAGCCCCAGCATTTT
CASGANQPQHF
>TRBJ2-7|TRBV10-2|NA|TRBD1
TGCGCCAGCCGTCGGGACAGGGTAGGGTACGAGCAGTACTTC
CASRRDRVGYEQYF
>TRBJ1-1|TRBV5-1|NA|TRBD1
TGCGCCAGCAGCTTTTTTGACAGGGTGGCTGAAGCTTTCTTT
CASSFFDRVAEAFF
>TRBJ2-5|TRBV7-2|NA|NA
TGTGCCAGCAGTGGGACAAGACTAGAGACCCAGTACTTC
CASSGTRLETQYF
>TRBJ1-2|TRBV7-3|many|NA
TGTGCCAGCAGCTTGAGAGGGAGCGGCAACTATGGCTACACCTTC
CASSLRGSGNYGYTF
>TRBJ2-5|TRBV5-4|NA|NA
TGTGCCAGCAGCACAAGCGGCCAGTTCAAGGAGACCCAGTACTTC
CASSTSGQFKETQYF
>TRBJ2-7|TRBV10-3|NA|TRBD1
TGTGCCATCAGGTCCGGGACAGGGATCTTCTACGAGCAGTACTTC
CAIRSGTGIFYEQYF
>TRBJ1-3|TRBV7-2|many|NA
TGTGCCAGCAGCGATGGGAAGGCTGGAAACACCATATATTTT
CASSDGKAGNTIYF
>TRBJ1-2|TRBV2|NA|TRBD1
TGTGCCAGCAAAACAGGGGGGGATCGGGGCTACACCTTC
CASKTGGDRGYTF
>TRBJ1-6|TRBV7-8|few|NA
TGTGCCAGCAGCCTCAACTATAATTCACCCCTCCACTTT
CASSLNYNSPLHF
>TRBJ1-1|TRBV10-3|many|TRBD1
TGTGCCACCCGCCGGGACAGGGAGAACACTGAAGCTTTCTTT
CATRRDRENTEAFF
>TRBJ1-6|TRBV7-4|NA|NA
TGTGCCAGCAGCTCACCGGGACACAATAATTCACCCCTCCACTTT
CASSSPGHNNSPLHF
>TRBJ2-5|TRBV2|many|NA
TGTGCCAGCTCCAGGGGCGAGGGGGAGACCCAGTACTTC
CASSRGEGETQYF
>TRBJ2-7|TRBV29-1|NA|NA
TGCAGCCCGGGACCAACCTACGAGCAGTACTTC
CSPGPTYEQYF
>TRBJ2-5|TRBV9|few|TRBD2
TGTGCCAGCAGCGTAGCGGCTAGCGGGGGCCAAGAGACCCAGTACTTC
CASSVAASGGQETQYF
>TRBJ2-6|TRBV10-3|NA|NA
TGTGCCAGCAGTCAAAACCGCCTGGCCTCTGGGGCCAACGTCCTGACTTTC
CASSQNRLASGANVLTF
>TRBJ1-2|TRBV9|NA|NA
TGTGCCAGCAGCGTAGACCAGACATCAAGTGGCTACACCTTC
CASSVDQTSSGYTF
>TRBJ1-1|TRBV4-1|NA|NA
TGCGCCAGCAGCCAAGACGAAGGTAGGAACACTGAAGCTTTCTTT
CASSQDEGRNTEAFF
>TRBJ2-5|TRBV12-3/TRBV12-4|NA|TRBD2
TGTGCTAGTCCATTGCGGGGGTACGAAGAGACCCAGTACTTC
CASPLRGYEETQYF
>TRBJ1-1|TRBV5-1|few|NA
TGCGCCAGCAGCTTGGTACCGGGGGCAAGTGCTTTCTTT
CASSLVPGASAFF
>TRBJ1-5|TRBV10-3|NA|TRBD1
TGTGCCATCAGGGACGGGGACAGGGGTAGGGCGAATCAGCCCCAGCATTTT
CAIRDGDRGRANQPQHF
>TRBJ1-4|TRBV24-1|many|TRBD1
TGTGCCACCAGTGATTCTCAGGGGGCGCGGGAAAAACTGTTTTTT
CATSDSQGAREKLFF
>TRBJ2-5|TRBV12-5|NA|NA
TGTGCTAGTGGTCGCGGGGCAGGGGTTCGAGAGGCCCAGTACTTC
CASGRGAGVREAQYF
>TRBJ1-2|TRBV24-1|once|NA
TGTGCCACCAGTGATGACCCGAGTAGAGGCTACACCTTC
CATSDDPSRGYTF
>TRBJ2-7|TRBV7-6|NA|TRBD1
TGTGCCAGCAGTTTGAGGGACAGGGGGCCCGACGAGCAGTACTTC
CASSLRDRGPDEQYF
>TRBJ1-2|TRBV24-1|many|NA
TGTGCCACCAGTGACCCAGTCATCGGCTACACCTTC
CATSDPVIGYTF
>TRBJ1-5|TRBV20-1|NA|NA
TGCAGTGCTAGAGATGTGGACAGAGACAATCAGCCCCAGCATTTT
CSARDVDRDNQPQHF
>TRBJ1-1|TRBV7-9|NA|NA
TGTGCCAGCAGTGAAAGGACGGGGACTGAAGCTTTCTTT
CASSERTGTEAFF
>TRBJ2-2|TRBV29-1|many|NA
TGCAGCGTTGGTACACCTAACACCGGGGAGCTGTTTTTT
CSVGTPNTGELFF
>TRBJ1-5|TRBV6-2/TRBV6-3|NA|TRBD1
TGTGCCAGCAGTTACCGGCCGACAGGGACGATCAATCAGCCCCAGCATTTT
CASSYRPTGTINQPQHF
>TRBJ1-5|TRBV6-1|few|TRBD1
TGTGCCAGCAGTGCGACAGGGGGCGTCCGCAATCAGCCCCAGCATTTT
CASSATGGVRNQPQHF
>TRBJ2-7|TRBV7-8|few|NA
TGTGCCAGCAGCCAAGCCTTCCGGACCAAGGTCTACGAGCAGTACTTC
CASSQAFRTKVYEQYF
>TRBJ2-5|TRBV20-1|few|NA
TGCAGTGCTAGCACCCGGGGCATCAGGAGAGAGACCCAGTACTTC
CSASTRGIRRETQYF
>TRBJ1-2|TRBV24-1|few|NA
TGTGCCAGCAGTCGTACCGGGACCGGGTATGGCTACACCTTC
CASSRTGTGYGYTF
>TRBJ1-4|TRBV7-9|many|NA
TGTGCCGCCGAAGGGAGGGAAAAACTGTTTTTT
CAAEGREKLFF
>TRBJ1-4|TRBV19|NA|NA
TGTGCCAGTAGAACAGGCAGGAGGAATGAAAAACTGTTTTTT
CASRTGRRNEKLFF
>TRBJ2-7|TRBV20-1|few|TRBD2
TGCAGTGCTGTGGAAGGGACTAGCGGGAGTTACGAGCAGTACTTC
CSAVEGTSGSYEQYF
>TRBJ1-2|TRBV24-1|NA|TRBD1
TGTGCTATCGGGACAGGGGTCGATGGCTACACCTTC
CAIGTGVDGYTF
>TRBJ1-1|TRBV6-1|NA|NA
TGTGCCAGCAGTGAGACGGCTAACACTGAAGCTTTCTTT
CASSETANTEAFF
>TRBJ1-2|TRBV6-1|few|NA
TGTGCCAGCAGTGAAATCGGGAACTATGGCTACACCTTC
CASSEIGNYGYTF
>TRBJ1-1|TRBV20-1|NA|NA
TGCAGTGCTAGAGATCAACAAAGCAGAACTTTCTTT
CSARDQQSRTFF
>TRBJ1-2|TRBV20-1|NA|NA
TGCAGTGCTAGAAAGGTCGGGGGGCGACGGGGCTACACCTTC
CSARKVGGRRGYTF
>TRBJ1-2|TRBV19|NA|NA
TGTGCCCGCAGTTGGACAGAAACTAACTATGGCTACACCTTC
CARSWTETNYGYTF
>TRBJ2-7|TRBV6-6|NA|NA
TGTGCCAGCAGCCAAGGAAGGGAGGTCGAGCAGTACTTC
CASSQGREVEQYF
>TRBJ1-2|TRBV2|NA|NA
TGTGCCAGCCTGGAAGACTGGGGCAATGGCTACACCTTC
CASLEDWGNGYTF
>TRBJ1-2|TRBV9|NA|TRBD1
TGTGCCAGCAGCGTGACAGGGGTTGGAGGCTACACCTTC
CASSVTGVGGYTF
>TRBJ2-5|TRBV7-8|few|TRBD2
TGTGCCAGCAGCTTAGGAGCCGGGGGGGCCGGGAAAGAGACCCAGTACTTC
CASSLGAGGAGKETQYF
>TRBJ1-1|TRBV5-1|many|NA
TGCGCCAGCAGCTTGGATTGGGGAACTGAAGCTTTCTTT
CASSLDWGTEAFF